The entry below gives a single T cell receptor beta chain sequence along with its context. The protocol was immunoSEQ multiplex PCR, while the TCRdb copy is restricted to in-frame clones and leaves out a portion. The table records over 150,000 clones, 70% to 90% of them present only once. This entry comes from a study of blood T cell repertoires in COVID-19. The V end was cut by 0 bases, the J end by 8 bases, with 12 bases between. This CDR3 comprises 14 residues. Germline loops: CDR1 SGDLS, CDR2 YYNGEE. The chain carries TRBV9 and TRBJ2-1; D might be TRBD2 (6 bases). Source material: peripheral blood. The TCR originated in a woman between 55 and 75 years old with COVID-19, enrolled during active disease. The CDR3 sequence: CASSVVWRGDEQFF. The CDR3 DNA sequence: TGTGCCAGCAGCGTAGTGTGGAGGGGAGATGAGCAGTTCTTC.